What follows is one T cell receptor beta chain and its context. Its specificity is not known. These data originate in a study of cytomegalovirus exposure and HLA in healthy donors. Study-level results: 87-base-pair reads could not separate some V segments, including TRBV6-2 and TRBV6-3. Most observed TCR sequences were rare, whereas some public TCRs were detected in many donors. Common viral pathogens seemed, in a later analysis, to connect with several of the most significant clusters.

PCR was performed using 60 Vbeta and 13 Jbeta primers. Repertoires were generated with immunoSEQ multiplex PCR, while TCRdb's copy carries only in-frame clones and drops some. The table shows under 110,000 clones, with 75% occurring only once. The CDR3 contains 15 residues. Between the trimmed V and J ends, which lost 5 bases and 3 bases, there was a span of 14 bases. CDR1 is SEHNR and CDR2 is FQNEAQ in the germline V gene (reference sequence). The clonotype originates from a man aged 35 to 55 in good health and CMV-seronegative. Sample: PBMCs. The genes are TRBV7-9 and TRBJ2-1; a weak D match, TRBD1 (6 bases). CDR3 sequence: CASSLTGTNYNEQFF. The CDR3 bases are TGTGCCAGCAGCCTGACCGGGACAAACTACAATGAGCAGTTCTTC.